This TCR beta chain was sequenced for a study of T cells in Graves' hyperthyroidism and ophthalmopathy. Study-level findings and limits: Ophthalmopathy, which appeared later, was predicted by the model a median approximately 6.7 months before onset. Expanded thyroid clonotypes (above 0.001) were mostly also found in blood.

Diagnoses were made from clinical symptoms, serum measures (thyroxine and TRAb), thyroid ultrasound and orbital computed tomography. PBMCs were sourced from more than 7.5 ml fresh peripheral blood. This clonotype has a handful of counts. What it binds is not known. TCR beta CDR3 region amplification was performed from RNA transcripts. The TCR CDR3 was amplified in a first-round RT-PCR using the HTBI primer set. In TCRdb, the multiplex PCR reads were re-called with MiXCR into one record per CDR3 protein. The repertoire consists of about 640,000 distinct CDR3 sequences, with less than 25% occurring once and the leading ten covering roughly 30%. V dropped 1 base and J dropped 0 bases, with 10 bases sitting between them. Germline loops: CDR1 PRHDT, CDR2 FYEKMQ (reference sequence). The CDR3 totals 16 residues.

The clonotype comes from a man aged 25-45 years with Graves' ophthalmopathy. Sequences were obtained from blood. This chain links TRBV13 with TRBJ2-1; possibly TRBD1 for D (5 bases). CDR3 DNA: TGTGCCAGCAGCTTAGATCCCGACAGCTCCTACAATGAGCAGTTCTTC. This gives the protein CASSLDPDSSYNEQFF.